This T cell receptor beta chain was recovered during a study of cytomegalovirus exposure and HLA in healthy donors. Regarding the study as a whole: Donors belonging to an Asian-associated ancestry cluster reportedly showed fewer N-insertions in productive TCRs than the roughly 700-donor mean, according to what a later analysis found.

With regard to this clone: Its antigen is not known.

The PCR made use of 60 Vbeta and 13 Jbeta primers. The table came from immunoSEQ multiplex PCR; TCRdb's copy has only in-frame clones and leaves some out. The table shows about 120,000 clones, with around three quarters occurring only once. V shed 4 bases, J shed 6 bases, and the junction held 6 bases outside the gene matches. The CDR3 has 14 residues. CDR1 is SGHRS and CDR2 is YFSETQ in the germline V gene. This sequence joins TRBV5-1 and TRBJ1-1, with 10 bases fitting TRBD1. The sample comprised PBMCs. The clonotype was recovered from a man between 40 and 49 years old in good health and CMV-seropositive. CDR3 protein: CASSPLTGGPEAFF. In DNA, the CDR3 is TGCGCCAGCAGCCCCCTGACAGGGGGCCCTGAAGCTTTCTTT.